Following are 21 T cell receptor beta chains from one sample sequenced in a study of tumor-infiltrating lymphocytes in primary liver carcinoma. Making TCR beta cDNA involved approximately 0.5 ug total RNA and a constant-region primer. Library construction for TCR beta comprised three nested multiplex PCR rounds performed with slightly modified ARM-PCR. With TRBV1-TRBV30 forward primers and a C-beta reverse primer, the first two PCR rounds were run for roughly 9 cycles each. Each CDR3 protein is one row after TCRdb ran MiXCR on the multiplex PCR reads. This sample has some 87,000 distinct CDR3 sequences, with roughly 70% found just once. Taking about 18-32 mg of unsorted bulk tissue, the authors co-extracted RNA and DNA. Sequencing was done on a sample of tumor-adjacent normal liver tissue. These receptors were taken from a man aged 40-49 years with primary liver carcinoma and hepatitis B virus infection.

This clonotype was seen ten or more times. The chain combines TRBV29-1 with TRBJ2-7, with 8 positions matching TRBD1. The length of the CDR3 is 13 residues. Germline V gives CDR1 SQVTM, CDR2 ANQGSEA. J was trimmed by 6 bases and V by 7 bases; bases with no gene match: 11. As DNA, the CDR3 is TGCAGCGCCGGCCAGGGGGCGGTGTCCGAGCAGTACTTC. Protein product: CSAGQGAVSEQYF.

Details on this clonotype: The junction departs from germline at one end; a sequencing error may be responsible. The chain employs TRBV4-1 and TRBJ1-5; 7 bases align to TRBD1. Germline-derived CDR1 and CDR2 are MGHRA and YSYEKL. CDR3 length: 14 residues. CDR3 region: CASSHRQGLGPHHF. Written as DNA, the CDR3 is TGCGCCAGCAGCCACCGACAGGGCCTAGGGCCCCATCATTTT.

This clonotype was recorded once. Given a much more abundant clone one base away, this may be a read error. As the CDR3 is not closed by the conserved phenylalanine or tryptophan, this likely results from a read error. The chain employs TRBV12-3 or TRBV12-4 and TRBJ1-2; 7 bases line up with TRBD1. The CDR3 has 14 amino acids. The J segment lost 5 bases and the V segment lost 2 bases, leaving 5 bases of the junction unmatched. For the CDR3, the DNA is TGTGCCAGCAGTTTACCTGGGACAGCTTATGGCTACACCTTA. This sequence encodes CASSLPGTAYGYTL.

The chain employs TRBV5-1 and TRBJ2-1; tentatively, D is TRBD2 (5 bases). The germline CDR1 and CDR2 sequences are SGHRS and YFSETQ. The length of the CDR3 is 16 residues. Trimming removed 4 bases at V and 10 bases at J, with 24 bases between. CDR3 protein: CASSTEQLSSGGEQFF. The CDR3 DNA reads TGCGCCAGCAGCACTGAACAGCTTTCATCAGGAGGCGAGCAGTTCTTC.

In this sample, this clonotype turned up a few times. A much larger clone lies one base from this, so it may be a read error. The genes are TRBV5-4 and TRBJ2-7; D is ambiguous. The germline gives CDR1 SGHNT, CDR2 YYREEE (reference sequence). The CDR3 has 14 residues. V lost 5 bases and J lost 3, with 15 bases in between. CDR3 protein: CASSGIGSNYEQYF. For the CDR3, the DNA is TGTGCCAGCAGTGGGATAGGGTCTAACTACGAGCAGTACTTC.

The chain links TRBV11-2 to TRBJ2-1; 9 nucleotides align to TRBD2. Germline V CDR1 and CDR2: SGHAT, FQNNGV. The ends lost 1 base at V and 6 bases at J; junction bases unmatched: 4. CDR3 size: 15 residues. The CDR3 DNA sequence: TGTGCCAGCAGCTTAGTAGCGGGAGTTCTCAATGAGCAGTTCTTC. The encoded protein is CASSLVAGVLNEQFF. The full variable domain, in which reference TRBV11-2 and TRBJ2-1 provide the parts outside the CDR3, is EAGVAQSPRYKIIEKRQSVAFWCNPISGHATLYWYQQILGQGPKLLIQFQNNGVVDDSQLPKDRFSAERLKGVDSTLKIQPAKLEDSAVYLCASSLVAGVLNEQFFGPGTRLTVL.

This clonotype has a single count. V and J are TRBV11-2 and TRBJ2-1; TRBD2 might be the D (6 bases). In germline, CDR1 is SGHAT, CDR2 FQNNGV. The CDR3 is made up of 15 amino acids. The V end lost 5 bases, the J end lost 12 bases, and 23 bases lay between the germline ends. In DNA form, the CDR3 reads TGTGCCAGCAGCATGCTATCGGGGTCGGGGGATGGGCAGTTCTTC. Encoded protein: CASSMLSGSGDGQFF.

V is TRBV11-2 and J is TRBJ2-5; D ambiguous. Trimming left V 2 bases short and J 7 bases short, with 14 bases between. The CDR3 is 14 residues long. CDR1 is SGHAT and CDR2 is FQNNGV in the germline V gene. DNA of the CDR3: TGTGCCAGCAGCTTAATGTGCTCAGTTCGGACCCAGTACTTC. This sequence encodes CASSLMCSVRTQYF.

A note on this clonotype: The conserved phenylalanine or tryptophan normally closing the CDR3 is absent here, so this likely arose from a read error. The gene calls are TRBV7-9 and TRBJ2-1, with D possibly being TRBD1 (5 bases). Germline CDR1 is SEHNR and CDR2 is FQNEAQ (reference sequence). This CDR3 spans 18 amino acids. The CDR3 nucleotides are TGTGCCAGCAACTTAAGCTCTGGCAGGGATGTCCTTACAGATGTGCAGTTCTTA. Its translation is CASNLSSGRDVLTDVQFL.

This clonotype showed up many times. V usage is TRBV6-1 and J usage is TRBJ1-4, with D uncertain. CDR1 and CDR2 from the germline V gene are MNHNS and SASEGT. This CDR3 comprises 16 residues. Trimming removed 4 bases from V and 6 bases from J, with 18 bases in between. The CDR3 nucleotides are TGTGCCAGCAGTGCACTTATCGGTGGCCAGGATGAAAAACTGTTTTTT. Protein sequence: CASSALIGGQDEKLFF.

This clonotype was recorded only once. The conserved closing phenylalanine or tryptophan is absent in this CDR3, likely reflecting a read error. The chain uses TRBV20-1 and TRBJ2-4; D tentatively fits TRBD1 or TRBD2 (5 bases each). Trimming shortened V by 6 bases and J by 9 bases, and 18 bases separated the two germline ends. The CDR3 contains 13 residues. Germline loops: CDR1 DFQATT, CDR2 SNEGSKA (reference sequence). CDR3 nucleotides: TGCAGTGCACCGGGACGGGGTATTGTCATTCAGTACATC. It codes for CSAPGRGIVIQYI.

DNA for the CDR3: TGTGCCAGCAGCTCTACTCCAGGAGGGGGTTCGATACCCCTCCACTTT. Protein sequence: CASSSTPGGGSIPLHF. The V call is TRBV11-2, the J call TRBJ1-6; weak D call: TRBD1 (6 bases). V was cut by 4 bases and J by 12 bases, with 22 bases left in between. This CDR3 comprises 16 residues. In germline, CDR1 is SGHAT, CDR2 FQNNGV. Combining the CDR3 with reference TRBV11-2 and TRBJ1-6 gives the whole variable domain EAGVAQSPRYKIIEKRQSVAFWCNPISGHATLYWYQQILGQGPKLLIQFQNNGVVDDSQLPKDRFSAERLKGVDSTLKIQPAKLEDSAVYLCASSSTPGGGSIPLHFGNGTRLTVT.

In the case of this clonotype: An end of the junction differs from the germline gene, which may be a read error. The chain combines TRBV11-2 with TRBJ2-2; 10 positions agree with TRBD2. CDR3 size: 15 residues. Germline V CDR1 and CDR2: SGHAT, FQNNGV. CDR3 loop: CDSSAGLARHGELFF. The CDR3 DNA is TGTGACAGCAGCGCGGGACTAGCGCGTCATGGGGAGCTGTTTTTT.

The table lists this clonotype with many counts. This chain joins TRBV28 and TRBJ1-5; a possible D gene is TRBD1 (5 bases). The V gene's germline CDR1 is MDHEN and CDR2 SYDVKM. The CDR3 runs to 15 residues. Trimming left V 3 bases short and J 0 bases short, with 9 bases between. DNA of the CDR3: TGTGCCAGCAGTTTGACAGCAGATAGCAATCAGCCCCAGCATTTT. Amino acids: CASSLTADSNQPQHF.

On this clonotype: It may be a read error: a sequence one base away is much more abundant. The chain recombines TRBV28 with TRBJ2-7; D uncertain. There are 12 residues in the CDR3. CDR1 is MDHEN, CDR2 SYDVKM, per germline. V was cut by 7 bases and J by 2 bases, with 9 bases left in between. As DNA, the CDR3 is TGTGCCAGCACTCCGACGACCTACGAGCAGTACTTC. Amino acid sequence: CASTPTTYEQYF.

The chain couples TRBV5-1 to TRBJ1-5; TRBD1 is a possible D gene (6 bases). CDR3 length: 14 amino acids. The germline V gene has CDR1 SGHRS and CDR2 YFSETQ. V lost 3 bases and J 3 bases, leaving 10 bases between the germline ends. The CDR3 sequence is CASSSDSTNQPQHF. The CDR3 bases are TGCGCCAGCAGCTCGGACAGCACCAATCAGCCCCAGCATTTT.

This chain links TRBV25-1 with TRBJ2-5; 16 bases are a match to TRBD2. V was clipped by 2 bases and J by 5 bases; unmatched bases: 14. The V gene's germline CDR1 is MGHDK and CDR2 SYGVNS. CDR3 length: 20 residues. This CDR3 reads CASSEPNKPGLAGGGETQYF. Here the CDR3 DNA reads TGTGCCAGCAGTGAACCGAACAAACCGGGACTAGCGGGAGGGGGTGAGACCCAGTACTTC.

There are many counts of this clonotype. J is TRBJ2-7 and V is TRBV6-6, with TRBD2 as a possible D gene (6 bases). The CDR3 is 13 residues long. From germline, CDR1 is MNHNY and CDR2 SVGAGI (reference sequence). With 7 bases removed from V and 6 bases from J, the gap between germline ends came to 16 bases. Written as DNA, the CDR3 is TGTGCCAGCACGTTCGGGAGTGGGGTCGAGCAGTACTTC. It translates to CASTFGSGVEQYF.

About this clonotype itself: A junction end diverges from the germline sequence, so it may reflect a read error. V gene TRBV6-1 combines with J gene TRBJ1-5, with 8 bases that match TRBD1. The CDR3 extends over 14 amino acids. Germline V CDR1 and CDR2: MNHNS, SASEGT. The CDR3 DNA sequence: TGTGCCAGCAGTGAAAGAGGACAGGGTCAGTCCCAGCATTTT. Its protein is CASSERGQGQSQHF.

The table lists this clonotype with a few counts. A read error is possible here, since a much larger clone lies one base away. The chain uses TRBV12-3 or TRBV12-4 and TRBJ2-7, with D unresolved. This CDR3 contains 13 residues. The CDR3 DNA is TGTACCAGCACCACACCCAGCTCCTACGAGCAGTACTTC. This sequence encodes CTSTTPSSYEQYF.

Comment on this clonotype: The CDR3 does not close with the conserved phenylalanine or tryptophan, likely indicating a read error. The chain is built from TRBV7-8 and TRBJ2-5; D gene ambiguous. This CDR3 is built from 15 residues. Trimming took off 3 bases at V and 1 base at J, with 12 bases between the two ends. Germline CDR1 is SGHVS and CDR2 is FQNEAQ. DNA for the CDR3: TGTGCCAGCAGCTTGGTGGTGCGGTCCCAAGAGACCCAGTACATC. Translation gives CASSLVVRSQETQYI.